What follows are 27 T cell receptor beta chains derived from one specimen sequenced in a study of cytomegalovirus exposure and HLA in healthy donors. It was with 60 Vbeta and 13 Jbeta primers that the PCR ran. Clones were read by immunoSEQ multiplex PCR, and TCRdb kept only the in-frame ones, dropping some. The sample shows over 100,000 clones, roughly 78% of them seen only once. The sequenced sample was PBMCs. These receptor sequences come from a middle-aged man in good health and CMV-seropositive.

V usage is TRBV2 and J usage is TRBJ1-2; 7 bases are shared with TRBD1. J was trimmed by 4 bases and V by 6 bases; bases with no gene match: 5. The CDR3 spans 13 residues. The germline V gene encodes CDR1 SNHLY and CDR2 FYNNEI. The CDR3 loop is CASSSGQVYGYTF. CDR3 nucleotide sequence: TGTGCCAGCAGCTCCGGACAGGTCTATGGCTACACCTTC.

The gene calls are TRBV11-2 and TRBJ2-7; D gene ambiguous. The CDR3 is made up of 12 amino acids. Trimming took 4 bases from V and 4 from J, leaving 8 bases between them. The germline gives CDR1 SGHAT, CDR2 FQNNGV. CDR3 sequence reads: CASSSESYEQYF. CDR3 DNA: TGTGCCAGCAGCTCCGAGTCTTACGAGCAGTACTTC.

V usage is TRBV19 and J usage is TRBJ2-5; D perhaps matches TRBD1 (5 bases). Germline values: CDR1 LNHDA, CDR2 SQIVND (reference sequence). V lost 4 bases and J 5 bases, leaving 8 bases between the germline ends. The CDR3 has 12 residues. CDR3 bases: TGTGCCAGTAGTACAGGGTCGGAGACCCAGTACTTC. Its protein is CASSTGSETQYF. Full variable domain (rest looked up from reference TRBV19 and TRBJ2-5): DGGITQSPKYLFRKEGQNVTLSCEQNLNHDAMYWYRQDPGQGLRLIYYSQIVNDFQKGDIAEGYSVSREKKESFPLTVTSAQKNPTAFYLCASSTGSETQYFGPGTRLLVL.

This clone is a singleton in its sample. The chain has TRBV5-1 and TRBJ2-6; TRBD1 matches at 7 bases. V lost 3 bases and J lost 4; bases outside the gene matches: 7. The germline gives CDR1 SGHRS, CDR2 YFSETQ. The CDR3 sequence is 16 residues long. DNA of the CDR3: TGCGCCAGCAGCTCGAAGAGGGGGCGAGGGGCCAACGTCCTGACTTTC. This translates into CASSSKRGRGANVLTF. The full variable domain, with the rest looked up from reference TRBV5-1 and TRBJ2-6, is KAGVTQTPRYLIKTRGQQVTLSCSPISGHRSVSWYQQTPGQGLQFLFEYFSETQRNKGNFPGRFSGRQFSNSRSEMNVSTLELGDSALYLCASSSKRGRGANVLTFGAGSRLTVL.

The chain uses TRBV18 and TRBJ2-7; TRBD1 matches at 7 bases. CDR1 is KGHSH, CDR2 LQKENI, per germline. J gave up 6 bases and V 0 bases, and 8 bases lay outside the gene matches. This CDR3 has 15 residues. The CDR3 DNA sequence: TGTGCCAGCTCACCACCGAAACAGGGGCTCTCCGAGCAGTACTTC. Protein product: CASSPPKQGLSEQYF.

The table lists this clone with a count of one. The J gene is TRBJ1-2, the V gene TRBV4-2, with 8 positions matching TRBD1. V lost 4 bases, J lost 3 bases, and 10 bases stayed unmatched. This CDR3 comprises 16 residues. The germline V gene encodes CDR1 LGHNA and CDR2 YNFKEQ. CDR3 bases: TGTGCCAGCAGCCCTTCCGACAGGGGAGTGGACTATGGCTACACCTTC. Its translation: CASSPSDRGVDYGYTF.

The chain joins TRBV9 to TRBJ2-1, with 8 positions matching TRBD1. Per the germline V gene, CDR1 is SGDLS and CDR2 is YYNGEE. With V trimmed by 4 bases and J by 9 bases, 15 bases remained unmatched. The CDR3 has 16 residues. CDR3: CASSWDSGQVVAEQFF. In DNA, the CDR3 is TGTGCCAGCAGCTGGGACTCGGGACAGGTGGTTGCTGAGCAGTTCTTC.

J is TRBJ1-1 and V is TRBV5-6; the D gene is possibly TRBD1 (6 bases). The ends were cut back, 4 bases at V and 2 bases at J, with 15 bases in the middle. Germline CDR1 is SGHDT and CDR2 is YYEEEE. The CDR3 is 15 amino acids. CDR3 in DNA: TGTGCCAGCAGCCTATGGACAGTCTCAAACACTGAAGCTTTCTTT. Translation gives CASSLWTVSNTEAFF.

The chain is built from TRBV6-5 and TRBJ1-6, with a possible D match to TRBD1 (5 bases). V was shortened by 2 bases and J by 10 bases, with 15 bases between the two germline ends. Per the germline V gene, CDR1 is MNHEY and CDR2 is SVGAGI. The CDR3 runs 15 residues. The chain's CDR3 is CASSYGSRAGSPLHF. The CDR3 nucleotides are TGTGCCAGCAGTTACGGTTCCAGGGCAGGGTCACCCCTCCACTTT.

The rearrangement uses TRBV10-3 and TRBJ2-7; D is perhaps TRBD2 (5 bases). This CDR3 is 14 amino acids long. Germline V lookup: CDR1 ENHRY, CDR2 SYGVKD. V was clipped by 5 bases and J by 7 bases, with 18 bases between them. The CDR3 loop is CAISPGSPRREQYF. CDR3 sequence (DNA): TGTGCCATCAGTCCGGGATCACCTCGGAGAGAGCAGTACTTC.

The chain joins TRBV27 to TRBJ2-7; 8 bases line up with TRBD1. J was trimmed by 0 bases and V by 0 bases; bases with no gene match: 4. This CDR3 is built from 16 residues. Germline-derived CDR1 and CDR2 are MNHEY and SMNVEV (reference sequence). The CDR3, as DNA: TGTGCCAGCAGTTTATCGGCAGGGGGCTTCTCCTACGAGCAGTACTTC. The encoded protein is CASSLSAGGFSYEQYF.

This clone has more than one count but fewer than ten. The chain recombines TRBV7-9 with TRBJ1-3; D is possibly TRBD1 (5 bases). The germline gives CDR1 SEHNR, CDR2 FQNEAQ (reference sequence). This CDR3 spans 17 amino acids. V lost 10 bases and J lost 0, with 22 bases in between. CDR3 in DNA: TGTGCCACCCCCGGGAGGGGATCCCGACTCTCTGGAAACACCATATATTTT. Protein product: CATPGRGSRLSGNTIYF.

V usage is TRBV7-3 and J usage is TRBJ2-3; D gene uncertain. Trimming left V 2 bases short and J 0 bases short, with 12 bases between. Germline V gene lookup returns CDR1 SGHTA and CDR2 FQGTGA. There are 16 residues in the CDR3. CDR3 in amino acids: CASSLFGAQSTDTQYF. The CDR3 nucleotides are TGTGCCAGCAGCTTATTTGGAGCGCAGAGCACAGATACGCAGTATTTT.

The chain employs TRBV4-2 and TRBJ2-2, with 10 nucleotides matching TRBD1. V was clipped by 4 bases and J by 5 bases; unmatched bases: 16. This CDR3 is built from 19 residues. In germline, CDR1 is LGHNA, CDR2 YNFKEQ. The CDR3 is CASSPRQGANPRGTGELFF. CDR3 nucleotide sequence: TGTGCCAGCAGCCCTCGACAGGGGGCGAACCCCCGGGGGACCGGGGAGCTGTTTTTT.

The rearrangement uses TRBV6-4 and TRBJ1-5; a weak D match, TRBD1 (5 bases). The V and J ends lost 3 bases and 7 bases respectively, with 13 bases between them. CDR1 is MRHNA, CDR2 SNTAGT, per germline. The CDR3 loop spans 14 amino acids. For the CDR3, the DNA is TGTGCCAGCAGTGAGGCAGGGCTTTTCCAGCCCCAGCATTTT. Translating gives CASSEAGLFQPQHF.

The chain carries TRBV29-1 and TRBJ2-7; 12 positions match TRBD2. V gave up 6 bases and J gave up 9 bases; unmatched junction bases: 9. The CDR3 length is 13 residues. Germline V gene data show CDR1 as SQVTM and CDR2 as ANQGSEA. The CDR3 DNA sequence: TGCAGCGTCTCTCTAGCGGGAGGGGTCGCGCAGTACTTC. It yields the protein CSVSLAGGVAQYF.

The V and J genes are TRBV2 and TRBJ1-3; TRBD1 agrees at 7 bases. Trimming removed 5 bases from V and 4 bases from J; junction bases left unmatched: 11. CDR1 and CDR2 from the germline V gene are SNHLY and FYNNEI. The CDR3 sequence is 16 residues long. In DNA, the CDR3 is TGTGCCAGCAGTCCTACCGGGACAGCAAGCGGAAACACCATATATTTT. Translating it yields CASSPTGTASGNTIYF.

A single count supports this clone. V is TRBV11-2 and J is TRBJ2-3; 13 bases align to TRBD2. The CDR3 spans 16 residues. V lost 4 bases to trimming and J lost 4 bases; unmatched junction nucleotides: 5. Germline V gene lookup returns CDR1 SGHAT and CDR2 FQNNGV. The CDR3 DNA is TGTGCCAGCAGCTCAAGGACTAGCGGGGGCGCAGATACGCAGTATTTT. The encoded protein is CASSSRTSGGADTQYF.

The V call is TRBV7-2, the J call TRBJ1-6; no firm D call. Germline CDR1 and CDR2: SGHTA and FQGNSA. The CDR3 is 15 amino acids. V dropped 4 bases and J dropped 7 bases, with 14 bases sitting between them. The CDR3 is CASSSSVTGNSPLHF. For the CDR3, the DNA is TGTGCCAGCAGCTCTTCGGTAACGGGGAATTCACCCCTCCACTTT.

The rearrangement uses TRBV6-5 and TRBJ2-7, with D possibly TRBD1 on 5 matching bases. V was pared by 2 bases and J by 2 bases, with 10 bases between. CDR3 length: 14 amino acids. The germline gives CDR1 MNHEY, CDR2 SVGAGI. In nucleotides, the CDR3 is TGTGCCAGCAGTTACGGGGCAGGCCCCTACGAGCAGTACTTC. Translation: CASSYGAGPYEQYF.

This clone came up a few times. The chain uses TRBV5-1 and TRBJ2-1, with TRBD2 matching 12 bases. CDR1 and CDR2 (germline): SGHRS, YFSETQ. Germline trimming cut 4 bases from V and 2 bases from J; bases unmatched to any gene: 7. The CDR3 has 17 amino acids. CDR3 region: CASSHTSGGTTYNEQFF. CDR3 coding DNA: TGCGCCAGCAGCCATACTAGCGGGGGGACCACCTACAATGAGCAGTTCTTC.

Notes on this clone: A junction end diverges from the germline sequence, so it may reflect a read error. The CDR3 sequence is CSSSLGDGISYEQYF. For the CDR3, the DNA is TGTTCCAGCAGCTTAGGAGACGGGATCTCCTACGAGCAGTACTTC. The chain is built from TRBV7-9 and TRBJ2-7, with D tentatively TRBD2 (5 bases). The CDR3 consists of 15 residues. Germline CDR1 and CDR2: SEHNR and FQNEAQ (reference sequence).

DNA for the CDR3: TGCGCCAGCAGCCAAGCCAGGGATAGGGCTGAAGCTTTCTTT. It encodes CASSQARDRAEAFF. V and J are TRBV4-1 and TRBJ1-1, with D maybe TRBD1 (5 bases). Germline V gives CDR1 MGHRA, CDR2 YSYEKL. Trimming removed 1 base from V and 6 bases from J, with 12 bases in between. This CDR3 has 14 amino acids.

The rearrangement uses TRBV5-5 and TRBJ1-4; the D is unclear. Deletions cut 0 bases from V and 14 bases from J, with 14 bases between. Germline CDR1 SGHKS, CDR2 YYEKEE (reference sequence). The CDR3 runs to 13 residues. CDR3 sequence reads: CASSLEMGSMLFF. CDR3 nucleotide sequence: TGTGCCAGCAGCTTGGAGATGGGTAGCATGCTGTTTTTT.

The chain couples TRBV27 to TRBJ1-3; D is unresolved. The DNA end favors TRBJ2-2, so the J call may be wrong. Germline lookup yields CDR1 MNHEY and CDR2 SMNVEV (reference sequence). CDR3 size: 14 residues. The CDR3 nucleotides read TGTGCCAGCAGTTTTTCCTGGAACACCGGGGAGCTGTTTTTT. Protein sequence: CASSFSWNTGELFF.

The V gene is TRBV29-1, the J gene TRBJ2-5; 11 nucleotides align to TRBD1. V gave up 6 bases and J gave up 5 bases; unmatched junction bases: 11. The CDR3 extends over 15 amino acids. Germline-derived CDR1 and CDR2 are SQVTM and ANQGSEA. CDR3 nucleotides: TGCAGCGTCGATGGACAGGGGGCAGAGTTGGAGACCCAGTACTTC. Protein sequence: CSVDGQGAELETQYF. The full variable domain, in which reference TRBV29-1 and TRBJ2-5 provide the parts outside the CDR3, is SAVISQKPSRDICQRGTSLTIQCQVDSQVTMMFWYRQQPGQSLTLIATANQGSEATYESGFVIDKFPISRPNLTFSTLTVSNMSPEDSSIYLCSVDGQGAELETQYFGPGTRLLVL.

The chain links TRBV28 to TRBJ1-4; 10 bases map to TRBD1. The V gene end was trimmed by 3 bases and the J gene end by 8 bases; junction bases not matched to a gene: 3. Germline values: CDR1 MDHEN, CDR2 SYDVKM. CDR3 size: 14 residues. As DNA, the CDR3 is TGTGCCAGCAGTTTTAGGGACAGGGGAGAAAAACTGTTTTTT. The encoded protein is CASSFRDRGEKLFF.